Below, 5 T cell receptor beta chains from the same sample are listed, as sequenced in a study of a mutant IDH1 vaccine in newly diagnosed glioma. These receptors lack a known antigen. The method was immunoSEQ multiplex PCR; TCRdb's version includes in-frame clones alone and lacks a portion of them. This table has some 120,000 clones, around four fifths appearing once. Sample time point: week 11, during vaccination. Doses of 300 ug of mutant IDH1 20-mer peptide were given with topical imiquimod. The specimen comprised PBMCs, sampled from a glioma patient whose treatment included an IDH1 peptide vaccine. These TCRs come from a middle-aged man with glioma.

The chain couples TRBV9 to TRBJ2-1, with D tentatively TRBD1 (6 bases). Germline lookup yields CDR1 SGDLS and CDR2 YYNGEE. There are 15 residues in the CDR3. Trimming left V 0 bases short and J 8 bases short, with 15 bases between. The CDR3 nucleotides are TGTGCCAGCAGCGTAGAAAGCGGCTACAGGGATGAGCAGTTCTTC. Its translation is CASSVESGYRDEQFF.

This rearrangement joins TRBV18 to TRBJ1-2, with D possibly being TRBD1 (5 bases). Deletions cut 3 bases from V and 4 bases from J, with 9 bases between. This CDR3 spans 13 amino acids. Germline CDR1 KGHSH, CDR2 LQKENI. CDR3 region: CASSPDSPYGYTF. The DNA of the CDR3 is TGTGCCAGCTCACCCGACAGCCCCTATGGCTACACCTTC.

The chain links TRBV14 to TRBJ1-2; possibly TRBD1 for D (6 bases). CDR3 length: 17 residues. The V end was cut by 1 base, the J end by 3 bases, with 18 bases between. CDR1 is SGHDN, CDR2 FVKESK, per germline. CDR3 in DNA: TGTGCCAGCAGCCAAGGTCCCGCTGGACAGAGAGACTATGGCTACACCTTC. Its protein product is CASSQGPAGQRDYGYTF.

The CDR3 bases are TGTGCCAGCAGTTTGCGACAGTTCTCTAGCACAGATACGCAGTATTTT. This sequence encodes CASSLRQFSSTDTQYF. This chain uses TRBV27 with TRBJ2-3; maybe TRBD1 (5 bases). This CDR3 is 16 amino acids long. Germline V gene lookup returns CDR1 MNHEY and CDR2 SMNVEV (reference sequence). The ends were cut back, 3 bases at V and 0 bases at J, with 13 bases in the middle.

This clone was picked up a small number of times. V is TRBV29-1 and J is TRBJ2-1; D gene uncertain. With 8 bases removed from V and 5 bases from J, the gap between germline ends came to 7 bases. Germline CDR1 reads SQVTM; CDR2 reads ANQGSEA. The CDR3 spans 10 residues. The CDR3 loop is CSSYHNEQFF. CDR3 DNA sequence: TGCAGCTCATACCACAATGAGCAGTTCTTC.